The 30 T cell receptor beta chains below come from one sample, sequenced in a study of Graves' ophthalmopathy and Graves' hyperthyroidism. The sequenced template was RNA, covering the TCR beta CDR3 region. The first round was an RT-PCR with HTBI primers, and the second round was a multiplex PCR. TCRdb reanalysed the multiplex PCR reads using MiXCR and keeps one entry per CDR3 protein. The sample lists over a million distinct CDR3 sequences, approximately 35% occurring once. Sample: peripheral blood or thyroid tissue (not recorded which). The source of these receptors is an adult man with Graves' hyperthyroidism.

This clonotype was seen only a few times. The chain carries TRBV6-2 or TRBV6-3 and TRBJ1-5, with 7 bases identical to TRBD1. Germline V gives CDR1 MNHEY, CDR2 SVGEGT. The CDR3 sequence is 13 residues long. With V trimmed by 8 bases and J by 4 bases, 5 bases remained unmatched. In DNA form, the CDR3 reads TGTGCCAGCTTTCAGGGGGGTAATCAGCCCCAGCATTTT. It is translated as CASFQGGNQPQHF.

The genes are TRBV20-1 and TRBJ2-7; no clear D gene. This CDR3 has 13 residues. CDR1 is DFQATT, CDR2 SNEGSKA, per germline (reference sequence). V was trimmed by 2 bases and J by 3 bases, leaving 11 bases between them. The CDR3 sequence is CSARNVAVYEQYF. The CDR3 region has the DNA TGCAGTGCTAGAAACGTGGCAGTCTACGAGCAGTACTTC.

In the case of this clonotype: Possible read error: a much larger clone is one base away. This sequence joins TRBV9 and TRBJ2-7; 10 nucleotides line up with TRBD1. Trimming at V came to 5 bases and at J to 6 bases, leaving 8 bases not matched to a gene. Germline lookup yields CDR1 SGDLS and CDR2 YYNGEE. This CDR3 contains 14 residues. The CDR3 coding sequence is TGTGCCAGCAGAGCCGGGACAGGGGTTGGCGAGCAGTACTTC. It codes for CASRAGTGVGEQYF.

This CDR3 reads CATRLGDTNSPLHF. Written as DNA, the CDR3 is TGTGCCACTCGCCTGGGGGATACCAATTCACCCCTCCACTTT. The chain couples TRBV19 to TRBJ1-6; D perhaps matches TRBD1 (5 bases). Germline CDR1 LNHDA, CDR2 SQIVND (reference sequence). The V end was cut by 10 bases, the J end by 7 bases, with 17 bases between. This CDR3 spans 14 amino acids.

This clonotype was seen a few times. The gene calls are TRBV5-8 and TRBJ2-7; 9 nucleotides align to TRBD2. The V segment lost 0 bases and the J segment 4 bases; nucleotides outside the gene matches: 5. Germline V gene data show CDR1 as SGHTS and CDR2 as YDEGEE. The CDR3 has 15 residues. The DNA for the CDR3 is TGTGCCAGCAGCTTGGTTGCTAGCGGGAAATACGAGCAGTACTTC. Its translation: CASSLVASGKYEQYF. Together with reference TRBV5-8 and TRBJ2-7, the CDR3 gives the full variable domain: EAGVTQSPTHLIKTRGQQATLRCSPISGHTSVYWYQQALGLGLQFLLWYDEGEERNRGNFPPRFSGRQFPNYSSELNVNALELEDSALYLCASSLVASGKYEQYFGPGTRLTVT.

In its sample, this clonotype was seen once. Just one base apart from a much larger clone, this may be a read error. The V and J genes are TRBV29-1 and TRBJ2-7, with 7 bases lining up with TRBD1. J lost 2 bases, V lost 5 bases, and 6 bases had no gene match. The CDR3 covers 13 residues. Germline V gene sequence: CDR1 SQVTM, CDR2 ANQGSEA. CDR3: CSVPTGWTYEQYF. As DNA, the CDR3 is TGCAGCGTTCCGACAGGGTGGACCTACGAGCAGTACTTC.

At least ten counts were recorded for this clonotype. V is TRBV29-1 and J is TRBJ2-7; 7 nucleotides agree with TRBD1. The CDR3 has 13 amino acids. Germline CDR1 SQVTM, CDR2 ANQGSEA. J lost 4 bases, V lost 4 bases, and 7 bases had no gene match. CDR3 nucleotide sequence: TGCAGCGTTGGGGACGGACAGGTTTACGAGCAGTACTTC. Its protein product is CSVGDGQVYEQYF.

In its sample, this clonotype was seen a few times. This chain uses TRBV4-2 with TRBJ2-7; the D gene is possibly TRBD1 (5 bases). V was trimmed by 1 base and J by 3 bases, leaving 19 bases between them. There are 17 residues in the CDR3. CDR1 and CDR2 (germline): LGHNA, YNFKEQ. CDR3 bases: TGTGCCAGCAGCCAAGGAGACAGTCAGATTCGGCACTACGAGCAGTACTTC. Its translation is CASSQGDSQIRHYEQYF.

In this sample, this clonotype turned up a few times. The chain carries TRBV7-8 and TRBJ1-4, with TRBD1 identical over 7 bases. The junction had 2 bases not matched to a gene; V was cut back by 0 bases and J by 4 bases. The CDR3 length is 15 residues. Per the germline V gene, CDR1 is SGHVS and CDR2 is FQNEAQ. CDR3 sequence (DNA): TGTGCCAGCAGCTTAGCCGGGACAGTTAATGAAAAACTGTTTTTT. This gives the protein CASSLAGTVNEKLFF.

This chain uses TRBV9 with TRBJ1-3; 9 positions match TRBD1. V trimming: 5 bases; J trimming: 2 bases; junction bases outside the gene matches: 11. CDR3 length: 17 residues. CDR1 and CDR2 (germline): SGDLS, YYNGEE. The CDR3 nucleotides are TGTGCCAGCAGTTCACACAGGGGGCTAGGGACTGGAAACACCATATATTTT. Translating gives CASSSHRGLGTGNTIYF. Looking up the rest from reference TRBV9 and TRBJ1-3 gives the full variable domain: DSGVTQTPKHLITATGQRVTLRCSPRSGDLSVYWYQQSLDQGLQFLIQYYNGEERAKGNILERFSAQQFPDLHSELNLSSLELGDSALYFCASSSHRGLGTGNTIYFGEGSWLTVV.

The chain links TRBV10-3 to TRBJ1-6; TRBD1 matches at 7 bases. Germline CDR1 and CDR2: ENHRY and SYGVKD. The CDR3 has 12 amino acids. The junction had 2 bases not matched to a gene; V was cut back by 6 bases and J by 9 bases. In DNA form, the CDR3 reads TGTGCCATCAGGAGGGACAGTTCACCCCTCCACTTT. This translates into CAIRRDSSPLHF.

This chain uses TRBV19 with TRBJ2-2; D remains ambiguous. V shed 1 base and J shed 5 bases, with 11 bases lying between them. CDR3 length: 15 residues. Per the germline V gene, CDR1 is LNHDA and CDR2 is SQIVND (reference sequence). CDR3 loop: CASSIVGSRTGELFF. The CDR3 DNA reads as TGTGCCAGTAGTATAGTTGGTAGCAGAACCGGGGAGCTGTTTTTT.

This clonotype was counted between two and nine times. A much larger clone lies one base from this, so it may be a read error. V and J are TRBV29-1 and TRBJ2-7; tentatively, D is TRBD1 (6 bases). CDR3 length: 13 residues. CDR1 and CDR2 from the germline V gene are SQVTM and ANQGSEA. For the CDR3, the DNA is TGCAGCGTTGAATTTATACAGGGCTACGGGCAGTACTTC. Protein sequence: CSVEFIQGYGQYF.

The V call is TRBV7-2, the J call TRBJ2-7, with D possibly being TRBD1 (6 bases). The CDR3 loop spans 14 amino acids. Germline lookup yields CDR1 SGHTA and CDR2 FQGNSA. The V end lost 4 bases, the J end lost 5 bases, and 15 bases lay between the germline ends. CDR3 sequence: CASSYAAGANEQYF. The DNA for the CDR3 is TGTGCCAGCAGCTATGCGGCAGGGGCTAACGAGCAGTACTTC.

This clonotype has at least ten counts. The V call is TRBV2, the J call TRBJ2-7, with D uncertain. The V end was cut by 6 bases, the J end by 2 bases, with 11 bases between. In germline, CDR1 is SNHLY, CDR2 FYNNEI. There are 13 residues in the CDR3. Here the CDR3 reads CASRADGTYEQYF. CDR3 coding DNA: TGTGCCAGCAGGGCGGACGGAACCTACGAGCAGTACTTC.

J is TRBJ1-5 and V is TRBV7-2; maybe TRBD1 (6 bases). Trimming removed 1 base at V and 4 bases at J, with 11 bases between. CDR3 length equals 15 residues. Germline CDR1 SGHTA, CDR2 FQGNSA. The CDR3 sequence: CASSLGGGQNQPQHF. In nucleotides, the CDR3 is TGTGCCAGCAGCTTAGGGGGGGGGCAAAATCAGCCCCAGCATTTT.

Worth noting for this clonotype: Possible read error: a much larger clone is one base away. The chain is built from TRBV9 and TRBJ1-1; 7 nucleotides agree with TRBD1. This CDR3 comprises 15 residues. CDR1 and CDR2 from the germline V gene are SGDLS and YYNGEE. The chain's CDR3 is CAGSEQTGQDDILFF. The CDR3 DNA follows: TGTGCCGGCAGCGAGCAAACCGGACAGGATGATATTCTTTTCTTT.

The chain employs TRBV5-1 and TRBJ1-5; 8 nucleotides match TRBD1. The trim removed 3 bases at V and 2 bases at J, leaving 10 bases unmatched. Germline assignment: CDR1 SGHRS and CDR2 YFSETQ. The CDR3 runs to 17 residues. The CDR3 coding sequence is TGCGCCAGCAGCTCTACCAGGGGGCGGATTGGCAATCAGCCCCAGCATTTT. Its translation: CASSSTRGRIGNQPQHF.

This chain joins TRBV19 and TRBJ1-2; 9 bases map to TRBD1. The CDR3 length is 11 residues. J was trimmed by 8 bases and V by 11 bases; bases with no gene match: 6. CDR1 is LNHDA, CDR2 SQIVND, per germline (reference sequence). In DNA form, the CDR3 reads TGTGCCTCAGGACAGGGGTTCGGCTACACCTTC. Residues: CASGQGFGYTF.

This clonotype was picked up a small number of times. The CDR3 DNA reads TGCAGTGCACCCGGGGGAGCGGACAGGGAGACCCAGTACTTC. Its translation: CSAPGGADRETQYF. The J gene is TRBJ2-5, the V gene TRBV20-1, with D possibly TRBD1 on 7 matching bases. Germline V lookup: CDR1 DFQATT, CDR2 SNEGSKA (reference sequence). The CDR3 contains 14 residues. V was pared by 6 bases and J by 5 bases, with 19 bases between.

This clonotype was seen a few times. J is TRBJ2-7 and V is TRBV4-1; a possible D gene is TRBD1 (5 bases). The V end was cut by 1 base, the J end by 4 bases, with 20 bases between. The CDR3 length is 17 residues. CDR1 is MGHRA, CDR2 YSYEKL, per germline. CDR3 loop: CASSQVAANSRGYEQYF. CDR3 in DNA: TGCGCCAGCAGCCAAGTCGCTGCCAACAGTAGGGGATACGAGCAGTACTTC.

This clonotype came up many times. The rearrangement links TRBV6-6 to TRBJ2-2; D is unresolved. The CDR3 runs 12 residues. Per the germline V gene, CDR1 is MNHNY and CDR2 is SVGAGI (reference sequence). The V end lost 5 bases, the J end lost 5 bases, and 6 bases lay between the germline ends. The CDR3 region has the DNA TGTGCCAGCAGTCCTAAAACCGGGGAGCTGTTTTTT. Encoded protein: CASSPKTGELFF.

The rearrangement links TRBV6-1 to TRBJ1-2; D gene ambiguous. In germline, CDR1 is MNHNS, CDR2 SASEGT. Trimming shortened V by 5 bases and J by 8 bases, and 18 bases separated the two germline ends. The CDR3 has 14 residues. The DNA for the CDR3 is TGTGCCAGCAGTCCCCGAGAGGGTGTGGGGGGCTACACCTTC. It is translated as CASSPREGVGGYTF.

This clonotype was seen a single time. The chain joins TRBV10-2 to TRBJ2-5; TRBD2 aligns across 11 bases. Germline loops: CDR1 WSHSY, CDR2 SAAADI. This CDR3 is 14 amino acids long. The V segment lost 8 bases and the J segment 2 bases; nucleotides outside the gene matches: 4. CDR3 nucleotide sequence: TGCGCCAGCCAAGTAGCGGGAGGGCAAGAGACCCAGTACTTC. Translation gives CASQVAGGQETQYF.

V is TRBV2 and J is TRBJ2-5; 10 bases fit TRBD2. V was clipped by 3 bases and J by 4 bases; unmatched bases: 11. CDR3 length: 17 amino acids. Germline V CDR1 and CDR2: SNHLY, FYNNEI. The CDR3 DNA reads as TGTGCCAGCAGTGACCATTTCCTAGCGGGAGAGGGAGAGACCCAGTACTTC. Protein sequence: CASSDHFLAGEGETQYF. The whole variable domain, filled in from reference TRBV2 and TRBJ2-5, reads EPEVTQTPSHQVTQMGQEVILRCVPISNHLYFYWYRQILGQKVEFLVSFYNNEISEKSEIFDDQFSVERPDGSNFTLKIRSTKLEDSAMYFCASSDHFLAGEGETQYFGPGTRLLVL.

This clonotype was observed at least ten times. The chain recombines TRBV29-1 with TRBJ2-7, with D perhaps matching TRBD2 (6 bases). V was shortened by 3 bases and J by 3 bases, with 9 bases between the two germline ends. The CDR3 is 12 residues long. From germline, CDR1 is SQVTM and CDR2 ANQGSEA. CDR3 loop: CSVDGEDYEQYF. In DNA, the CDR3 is TGCAGCGTTGATGGGGAGGACTACGAGCAGTACTTC.

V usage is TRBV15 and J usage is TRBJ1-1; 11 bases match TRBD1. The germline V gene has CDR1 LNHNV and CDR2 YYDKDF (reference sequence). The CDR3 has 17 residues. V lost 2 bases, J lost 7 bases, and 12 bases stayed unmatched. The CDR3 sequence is CATSRNRDRGEMGEAFF. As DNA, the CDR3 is TGTGCCACCAGCAGAAACAGGGACAGGGGGGAGATGGGTGAAGCTTTCTTT.

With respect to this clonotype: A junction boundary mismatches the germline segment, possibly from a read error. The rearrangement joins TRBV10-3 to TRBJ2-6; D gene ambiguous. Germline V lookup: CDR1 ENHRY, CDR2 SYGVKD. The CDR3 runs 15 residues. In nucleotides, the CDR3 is TGTGCCAGCAGTTACCACAGCTCTGGGGCCAACGTCCTGACTTTC. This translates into CASSYHSSGANVLTF.

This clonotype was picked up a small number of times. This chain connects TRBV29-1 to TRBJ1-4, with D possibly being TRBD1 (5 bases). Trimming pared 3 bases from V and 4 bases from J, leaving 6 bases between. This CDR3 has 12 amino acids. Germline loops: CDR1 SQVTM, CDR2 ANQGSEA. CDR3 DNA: TGCAGCGTTGAGCAGGGTAATGAAAAACTGTTTTTT. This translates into CSVEQGNEKLFF.

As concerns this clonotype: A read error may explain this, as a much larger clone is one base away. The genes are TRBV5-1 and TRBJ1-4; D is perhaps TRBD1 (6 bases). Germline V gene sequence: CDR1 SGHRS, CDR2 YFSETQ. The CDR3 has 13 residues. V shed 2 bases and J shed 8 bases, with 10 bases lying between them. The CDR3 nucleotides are TGCGCCAGCAGCTTTAACAGGGCAGAAAAACTGTTTTTT. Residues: CASSFNRAEKLFF.